This passage covers 16 T cell receptor beta chains from one sample sequenced in a study of molecular identifiers for immune sequencing clone quantification. TCRdb passed the PCR reads through MiXCR, listing each CDR3 protein once. Among about 640,000 distinct CDR3 sequences, 15% to 20% were seen once, and the ten largest hold 0.85%. The sequenced material came from naive CD8+ T cells from blood, with Jurkat cell RNA spiked in. Sample subset: FACS-sorted CD8+CD4-CCR7+CD45RA+ naive T cells. The source of these receptors is a human donor in good health. Some libraries in this study had Jurkat cell RNA spiked in.

The table lists this clonotype with many counts. The chain employs TRBV7-9 and TRBJ1-1; 8 nucleotides align to TRBD1. CDR3 length equals 14 residues. V trimming: 5 bases; J trimming: 4 bases; junction bases outside the gene matches: 6. The germline gives CDR1 SEHNR, CDR2 FQNEAQ (reference sequence). The CDR3 loop is CASSVGQGFTEAFF. Written as DNA, the CDR3 is TGTGCCAGCAGCGTTGGACAGGGCTTCACTGAAGCTTTCTTT. Drawing the rest from reference TRBV7-9 and TRBJ1-1, the complete variable domain is DTGVSQNPRHKITKRGQNVTFRCDPISEHNRLYWYRQTLGQGPEFLTYFQNEAQLEKSRLLSDRFSAERPKGSFSTLEIQRTEQGDSAMYLCASSVGQGFTEAFFGQGTRLTVV.

Remarks on this clonotype: Since a much larger clone is just one base distant, this may be a read error. The rearrangement links TRBV6-2 or TRBV6-3 to TRBJ2-7; possibly TRBD2 for D (5 bases). The germline gives CDR1 MNHEY, CDR2 SVGEGT. This CDR3 comprises 15 residues. The CDR3 reads CGSSYYGESSYEQYF. The CDR3 coding sequence is TGTGGCAGCAGTTACTACGGGGAAAGCTCCTACGAGCAGTACTTC.

The chain joins TRBV27 to TRBJ1-1; TRBD1 is a possible D gene (5 bases). This CDR3 region has 14 residues. From germline, CDR1 is MNHEY and CDR2 SMNVEV (reference sequence). The V and J ends lost 5 bases and 4 bases respectively, with 14 bases between them. The CDR3 is CASSLYLGGTEAFF. In DNA, the CDR3 is TGTGCCAGCAGTCTCTACCTTGGGGGCACTGAAGCTTTCTTT.

A remark on this clonotype: A read error may explain this, as a much larger clone is one base away. The J gene is TRBJ2-7, the V gene TRBV6-5; 10 bases match TRBD1. CDR3 length: 16 residues. Germline CDR1 and CDR2: MNHEY and SVGAGI. The CDR3 loop reads CACSYEYRQGAYEQYF. CDR3 nucleotide sequence: TGTGCCTGCAGTTATGAGTATCGACAGGGGGCTTACGAGCAGTACTTC.

This clonotype came up many times. The gene calls are TRBV27 and TRBJ2-7; 12 bases line up with TRBD2. The CDR3 sequence is 15 residues long. Germline loops: CDR1 MNHEY, CDR2 SMNVEV (reference sequence). V lost 3 bases to trimming and J lost 4 bases; unmatched junction nucleotides: 4. CDR3 DNA: TGTGCCAGCAGTTTTTCGACTAGCGGGAGTTACGAGCAGTACTTC. Protein sequence: CASSFSTSGSYEQYF.

This clonotype was detected only a few times. The V and J genes are TRBV3-1 and TRBJ2-7; 14 nucleotides match TRBD2. The CDR3 sequence is 17 residues long. The V gene's germline CDR1 is LGHDT and CDR2 YNNKEL (reference sequence). The ends lost 5 bases at V and 3 bases at J; junction bases unmatched: 9. The CDR3 is CASSSLTSGGGYYEQYF. CDR3 in DNA: TGTGCCAGCAGCTCCTTGACTAGCGGGGGGGGTTACTACGAGCAGTACTTC.

This clonotype was counted a single time. A much larger clone lies one base from this, so it may be a read error. The V and J genes are TRBV4-1 and TRBJ2-2, with D perhaps matching TRBD1 (6 bases). CDR3 length: 18 residues. V was pared by 0 bases and J by 4 bases, with 18 bases between. The germline V gene has CDR1 MGHRA and CDR2 YSYEKL. DNA for the CDR3: TGCGCCAGCAGCCAAGATTCTACCGGGACACTGATCACCGGGGAGCTGTTTTTT. Protein: CASSQDSTGTLITGELFF.

This clonotype has only a few counts. A junction end diverges from the germline sequence, so it may reflect a read error. The rearrangement links TRBV10-3 to TRBJ2-7; TRBD1 is a possible D gene (6 bases). The germline gives CDR1 ENHRY, CDR2 SYGVKD. The CDR3 consists of 12 residues. The CDR3 DNA is TGTGCCATCAGTGAGTTCAACAGGGAGCAGTACTTT. It translates to CAISEFNREQYF.

This clonotype showed up many times. This chain connects TRBV6-2 or TRBV6-3 to TRBJ2-3; 8 positions match TRBD2. Germline assignment: CDR1 MNHEY and CDR2 SVGEGT. CDR3 length equals 16 residues. V was pared by 1 base and J by 4 bases, with 7 bases of the junction left unmatched. Here the CDR3 DNA reads TGTGCCAGCAGTTACTTGGGTAGCGGGGCGGCAGATACGCAGTATTTT. It specifies CASSYLGSGAADTQYF.

The genes are TRBV7-9 and TRBJ2-7; D not resolved. This CDR3 has 15 amino acids. Trimming cost V 0 bases and J 0 bases, with 9 bases left between them. Germline CDR1 is SEHNR and CDR2 is FQNEAQ (reference sequence). The CDR3 coding sequence is TGTGCCAGCAGCTTAGCGCTTCAGAACTCCTACGAGCAGTACTTC. It translates to CASSLALQNSYEQYF.

This clonotype was counted many times. The gene calls are TRBV9 and TRBJ2-1, with D unresolved. The CDR3 sequence is 12 residues long. The germline CDR1 and CDR2 sequences are SGDLS and YYNGEE. Trimming took off 1 base at V and 7 bases at J, with 6 bases between the two ends. CDR3 bases: TGTGCCAGCAGCGTACCAAGTAATGAGCAGTTCTTC. Translation: CASSVPSNEQFF. Full variable domain (missing parts from reference TRBV9 and TRBJ2-1): DSGVTQTPKHLITATGQRVTLRCSPRSGDLSVYWYQQSLDQGLQFLIQYYNGEERAKGNILERFSAQQFPDLHSELNLSSLELGDSALYFCASSVPSNEQFFGPGTRLTVL.

A few counts support this clonotype. V and J are TRBV11-1 and TRBJ2-1; 11 positions match TRBD2. This CDR3 region has 15 residues. CDR1 SGHAT and CDR2 FQDESV come from the germline V gene (reference sequence). Trimming removed 4 bases from V and 7 bases from J; junction bases left unmatched: 6. Here the CDR3 reads CASSSRTSGSNEQFF. The CDR3, as DNA: TGTGCCAGCAGCTCGAGAACTAGCGGGAGTAATGAGCAGTTCTTC.

This clonotype was seen repeatedly, ten times or more. The chain couples TRBV4-3 to TRBJ2-3, with a tentative D call TRBD1 (5 bases). Germline-derived CDR1 and CDR2 are LGHNA and YSLEER. V shed 0 bases and J shed 1 base, with 11 bases lying between them. This CDR3 region has 16 residues. The CDR3 sequence is CASSQDWQGGTDTQYF. Here the CDR3 DNA reads TGCGCCAGCAGCCAAGATTGGCAGGGCGGCACAGATACGCAGTATTTT.

Turning to this clonotype: A much larger clone differs from this one at a single base, so this may be a read error. The chain combines TRBV6-2 or TRBV6-3 with TRBJ2-7; TRBD2 aligns across 14 bases. The CDR3 length is 15 residues. CDR1 is MNHEY, CDR2 SVGEGT, per germline. DNA for the CDR3: TGTGCCGGCAGTTCCGGGACTAGCGGGAGATACGAGCAGTACTTC. Translating gives CAGSSGTSGRYEQYF.

This clonotype turned up a few times. The CDR3 sequence: CASSHRVGDTQYF. For the CDR3, the DNA is TGTGCCAGCAGCCATCGTGTGGGAGATACGCAGTATTTT. The V call is TRBV12-3 or TRBV12-4, the J call TRBJ2-3; D is unclear. The CDR3 runs to 13 residues. V was pared by 6 bases and J by 5 bases, with 12 bases between.

Turning to this clonotype: Without the conserved terminal phenylalanine or tryptophan, this CDR3 likely stems from a read error. V gene TRBV5-3 combines with J gene TRBJ2-7; 9 bases are a match to TRBD2. TRBV5-3 is identified as an open reading frame with a role that is uncertain. CDR3 size: 13 residues. J lost 4 bases, V lost 8 bases, and 7 bases had no gene match. The chain's CDR3 is CASRGLANYEQYS. In DNA, the CDR3 is TGTGCCAGCAGAGGACTAGCGAATTACGAGCAGTACTCC.